This TCR beta chain was documented in a study of T cells in tuberculosis. The overall study: CD1B tetramers identified T cells specific for mycobacterial lipid GMM. A South African cohort included IGRA-negative adolescents, latently infected IGRA-positive adolescents and adults with active tuberculosis. Study-wide results and limits: Smaller alpha distances in active tuberculosis partly reflected shorter CDR3-alpha lengths.

CDR3 length equals 16 residues. Per the germline V gene, CDR1 is SGDLS and CDR2 is YYNGEE. V was pared by 4 bases and J by 4 bases, with 8 bases of the junction left unmatched. Concerning this clone itself: Its antigen is undetermined.

Adolescents were screened for latent TB by skin test and IGRA. The protocol was immunoSEQ multiplex PCR, while the TCRdb copy is restricted to in-frame clones and leaves out a portion. The sample holds about 23,000 clones, around 97% seen once. The rearrangement joins TRBV9 to TRBJ1-3, with 10 bases matching TRBD1. Material for sequencing was PBMCs. This sequence was found in a donor between 5 and 29 years old with latent tuberculosis or without tuberculosis infection. CDR3 residues: CASSFGQGVIGNTIYF. Written as DNA, the CDR3 is TGTGCCAGCAGCTTCGGACAGGGGGTAATAGGAAACACCATATATTTT.